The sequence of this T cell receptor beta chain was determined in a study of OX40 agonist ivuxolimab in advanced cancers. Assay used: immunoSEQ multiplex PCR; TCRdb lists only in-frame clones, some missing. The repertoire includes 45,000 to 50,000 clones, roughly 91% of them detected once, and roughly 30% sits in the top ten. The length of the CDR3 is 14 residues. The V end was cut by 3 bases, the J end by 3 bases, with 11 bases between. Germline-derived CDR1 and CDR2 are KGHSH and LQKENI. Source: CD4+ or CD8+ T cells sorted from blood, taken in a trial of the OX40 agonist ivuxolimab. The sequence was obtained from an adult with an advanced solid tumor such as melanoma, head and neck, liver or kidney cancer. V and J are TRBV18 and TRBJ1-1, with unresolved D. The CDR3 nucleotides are TGTGCCAGCTCACCCCCCCGGGGATACACTGAAGCTTTCTTT. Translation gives CASSPPRGYTEAFF. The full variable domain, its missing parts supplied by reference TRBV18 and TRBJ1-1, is NAGVMQNPRHLVRRRGQEARLRCSPMKGHSHVYWYRQLPEEGLKFMVYLQKENIIDESGMPKERFSAEFPKEGPSILRIQQVVRGDSAAYFCASSPPRGYTEAFFGQGTRLTVV.